This TCR beta chain was captured in a study of blood T cell repertoires in COVID-19. The overall study: The United States, Italy and Spain were the sources of the acute and convalescent COVID-19 samples. PBMCs, B-cell-depleted T cells, or T cells provided the cDNA or gDNA that made up the material.

This clone was found once. In the original processing: The assay estimated nucleated cells by amplifying reference gene primers. Repertoires were generated with immunoSEQ multiplex PCR, while TCRdb's copy carries only in-frame clones and drops some. The DNA was the basis for D and trimming; V, J and clone size are from that table. The sample includes under 150,000 clones, around 80% of them seen just once. CDR3 length equals 13 residues. Looked up from germline, CDR1 is SQVTM and CDR2 is ANQGSEA. V trimming: 5 bases; J trimming: 2 bases; junction bases outside the gene matches: 3. The receptor comes from a man in his 70s with active or convalescent COVID-19. The rearrangement joins TRBV29-1 to TRBJ2-7, with TRBD1 matching over 10 bases. The sequencing sample was made of peripheral blood. CDR3 sequence reads: CSVKGTGAYEQYF. CDR3 sequence (DNA): TGCAGCGTTAAGGGGACAGGGGCCTACGAGCAGTACTTC.